The TCR beta chain under discussion was sequenced for a study of blood T cell repertoires in COVID-19. In the study overall: The origin of the acute and convalescent COVID-19 samples was the United States, Italy and Spain. Nucleic acid was either cDNA or gDNA, and it came from T cells, B-cell-depleted T cells, or PBMCs.

Original methodology: Reference gene primer amplification in the assay estimated nucleated cell counts. The assay was immunoSEQ multiplex PCR, and TCRdb's table has in-frame clones only and misses some. The DNA gave D and trimming, while V, J and clone size come from that table. The sample has some 160,000 clones, 80% seen once; the top ten hold less than 5.5%. V was pared by 7 bases and J by 1 base, with 10 bases between. This CDR3 has 12 residues. Germline V CDR1 and CDR2: SQVTM, ANQGSEA. Input material: peripheral blood. This receptor was identified in a woman aged 45-60 years with acute or convalescent COVID-19. The chain uses TRBV29-1 and TRBJ1-2; TRBD1 is a possible D gene (5 bases). For the CDR3, the DNA is TGCAGCGCCTTGACAGATAACTATGGCTACACCTTC. It encodes CSALTDNYGYTF.